Following are 17 T cell receptor beta chains from one sample sequenced in a study of a mutant IDH1 vaccine in newly diagnosed glioma. Their cognate antigens are unknown. Time point here: week 47, end of study. It was 300 ug of mutant IDH1 20-mer peptide that made up each vaccine dose, given with topical imiquimod. Using immunoSEQ multiplex PCR, the repertoire was profiled, and TCRdb retains in-frame clones only, with some absent. The sample has 77,000 or so clones, 81% seen once. Here the sequenced sample was PBMCs, taken from a glioma patient whose treatment included an IDH1 peptide vaccine. The origin of the receptors is a man aged 35-49 years with glioma.

The chain combines TRBV30 with TRBJ1-4, with 8 bases that match TRBD1. The V gene end was trimmed by 2 bases and the J gene end by 13 bases; junction bases not matched to a gene: 3. Germline V CDR1 and CDR2: GTSNPN, SVGIG (reference sequence). The CDR3 consists of 11 residues. In DNA form, the CDR3 reads TGTGCCTGGAGTTCAGGGGGCAGACTGTTTTTT. Translation gives CAWSSGGRLFF. The full variable domain, its missing parts supplied by reference TRBV30 and TRBJ1-4, is SQTIHQWPATLVQPVGSPLSLECTVEGTSNPNLYWYRQAAGRGLQLLFYSVGIGQISSEVPQNLSASRPQDRQFILSSKKLLLSDSGFYLCAWSSGGRLFFGSGTQLSVL.

In this sample, this clone turned up a few times. The chain recombines TRBV11-2 with TRBJ2-1; no definite D call. Germline CDR1 reads SGHAT; CDR2 reads FQNNGV. CDR3 size: 17 residues. V was trimmed by 3 bases and J by 4 bases, leaving 19 bases between them. The CDR3 loop is CASSFYGVKVQYNEQFF. The CDR3 bases are TGTGCCAGCAGCTTTTACGGAGTCAAGGTACAGTACAATGAGCAGTTCTTC.

This clone was picked up a small number of times. The chain employs TRBV6-1 and TRBJ1-5, with D uncertain. V lost 0 bases, J lost 1 base, and 7 bases lay in between. The CDR3 has 15 amino acids. Germline assignment: CDR1 MNHNS and CDR2 SASEGT. CDR3 in DNA: TGTGCCAGCAGTGAAGCATGGGGAAGCAATCAGCCCCAGCATTTT. It yields the protein CASSEAWGSNQPQHF.

The CDR3 region is CASSFNGRAGYTF. The CDR3, as DNA: TGTGCCAGCAGTTTTAATGGCAGGGCAGGCTACACCTTC. The V gene is TRBV28, the J gene TRBJ1-2; possibly TRBD1 for D (5 bases). Trimming removed 3 bases at V and 8 bases at J, with 13 bases between. Germline CDR1 and CDR2: MDHEN and SYDVKM. The CDR3 spans 13 residues.

This CDR3 reads CASSWVEGQGLREQYF. The CDR3, as DNA: TGTGCCAGCAGCTGGGTCGAGGGACAGGGCCTACGGGAGCAGTACTTC. V and J are TRBV21-1 and TRBJ2-7; the table's D call, TRBD1, was not checked against the DNA. TRBV21-1 is labeled a pseudogene. The CDR3 spans 16 residues.

The chain combines TRBV28 with TRBJ2-1; D perhaps matches TRBD1 (5 bases). This CDR3 has 13 residues. The ends were cut back, 1 base at V and 8 bases at J, with 9 bases in the middle. Looked up from germline, CDR1 is MDHEN and CDR2 is SYDVKM. The CDR3 is CASSLSWGDEQFF. As DNA, the CDR3 is TGTGCCAGCAGTTTATCCTGGGGCGATGAGCAGTTCTTC.

The chain links TRBV4-1 to TRBJ2-3, with TRBD2 matching over 11 bases. The V and J ends lost 1 base and 1 base, in that order; junction bases with no gene match: 1. CDR1 and CDR2 (germline): MGHRA, YSYEKL. The CDR3 runs 16 residues. CDR3 in DNA: TGCGCCAGCAGCCAAGTGACTAGCGGGGGCACAGATACGCAGTATTTT. Its protein product is CASSQVTSGGTDTQYF.

This clone was detected only a few times. The chain uses TRBV29-1 and TRBJ2-2, with TRBD1 as a possible D gene (5 bases). CDR1 and CDR2 from the germline V gene are SQVTM and ANQGSEA. The CDR3 is made up of 12 amino acids. V lost 6 bases and J lost 6, with 11 bases in between. This CDR3 reads CSVFRQPGELFF. The CDR3 DNA reads as TGCAGCGTATTTCGACAGCCCGGGGAGCTGTTTTTT.

This clone was observed a handful of times. CDR3 loop: CASSYDGTAIQPQHF. For the CDR3, the DNA is TGTGCCAGCAGTTACGACGGGACGGCTATTCAGCCCCAGCATTTT. This chain joins TRBV6-5 and TRBJ1-5; D is perhaps TRBD1 (5 bases). This CDR3 has 15 residues. The ends were cut back, 2 bases at V and 6 bases at J, with 14 bases in the middle. Germline V CDR1 and CDR2: MNHEY, SVGAGI.

This clone showed up just a few times. The chain links TRBV2 to TRBJ1-5; D may be TRBD1 (6 bases). The CDR3 extends over 14 amino acids. The V and J ends lost 8 bases and 0 bases respectively, with 11 bases between them. Germline lookup yields CDR1 SNHLY and CDR2 FYNNEI. Here the CDR3 reads CASSRQASNQPQHF. The CDR3 bases are TGTGCCAGCTCTCGACAGGCTAGCAATCAGCCCCAGCATTTT.

A single count supports this clone. CDR3 loop: CASSYGAAANYGYTF. The CDR3 bases are TGTGCCAGCAGTTACGGGGCAGCAGCTAACTATGGCTACACCTTC. The rearrangement joins TRBV6-5 to TRBJ1-2, with D possibly TRBD1 on 5 matching bases. Trimming stripped 2 bases from V and 0 bases from J, with 10 bases between. Germline CDR1 and CDR2: MNHEY and SVGAGI. The CDR3 spans 15 residues.

The genes are TRBV5-6 and TRBJ2-1; either TRBD1 or TRBD2 may fit D (6 bases each). Germline values: CDR1 SGHDT, CDR2 YYEEEE. The CDR3 totals 14 residues. The V end was cut by 0 bases, the J end by 8 bases, with 12 bases between. The CDR3 sequence: CASSLVEGVYEQFF. DNA of the CDR3: TGTGCCAGCAGCTTGGTGGAGGGGGTCTATGAGCAGTTCTTC.

The V call is TRBV7-3, the J call TRBJ1-2; D gene uncertain. V was shortened by 2 bases and J by 6 bases, with 10 bases between the two germline ends. Germline loops: CDR1 SGHTA, CDR2 FQGTGA. The CDR3 is 13 residues long. The CDR3 region has the DNA TGTGCCAGCAGCTTATTGGGTAAGAATGGCTACACCTTC. This codes for CASSLLGKNGYTF.

V and J are TRBV5-5 and TRBJ2-7; unclear D gene. The CDR3 loop spans 12 amino acids. Per germline, CDR1 SGHKS and CDR2 YYEKEE (reference sequence). The germline V and J ends were trimmed by 1 base and 4 bases, with 6 bases remaining between them. The CDR3 spells CASSLSLYEQYF. CDR3 DNA sequence: TGTGCCAGCAGCTTGAGCTTATACGAGCAGTACTTC.

This rearrangement joins TRBV6-5 to TRBJ2-1; D gene uncertain. Germline CDR1 is MNHEY and CDR2 is SVGAGI. The CDR3 covers 12 residues. Between the trimmed V and J ends, which lost 8 bases and 8 bases, there was a span of 13 bases. CDR3 sequence reads: CASGPWVDEQFF. CDR3 nucleotides: TGTGCCAGCGGCCCATGGGTGGATGAGCAGTTCTTC.

The chain uses TRBV18 and TRBJ1-1; 7 nucleotides match TRBD1. This CDR3 comprises 14 residues. J was trimmed by 3 bases and V by 3 bases; bases with no gene match: 4. Germline V gene sequence: CDR1 KGHSH, CDR2 LQKENI. Written as DNA, the CDR3 is TGTGCCAGCTCACCGGAGGGGGCACACACTGAAGCTTTCTTT. It specifies CASSPEGAHTEAFF.

CDR3 in amino acids: CASSYSGQISYEQYF. The CDR3, as DNA: TGTGCCAGCAGTTACTCTGGACAGATCTCCTACGAGCAGTACTTC. The chain links TRBV6-6 to TRBJ2-7; tentatively, D is TRBD1 (6 bases). Per germline, CDR1 MNHNY and CDR2 SVGAGI (reference sequence). Trimming pared 0 bases from V and 0 bases from J, leaving 9 bases between. This CDR3 region has 15 residues.